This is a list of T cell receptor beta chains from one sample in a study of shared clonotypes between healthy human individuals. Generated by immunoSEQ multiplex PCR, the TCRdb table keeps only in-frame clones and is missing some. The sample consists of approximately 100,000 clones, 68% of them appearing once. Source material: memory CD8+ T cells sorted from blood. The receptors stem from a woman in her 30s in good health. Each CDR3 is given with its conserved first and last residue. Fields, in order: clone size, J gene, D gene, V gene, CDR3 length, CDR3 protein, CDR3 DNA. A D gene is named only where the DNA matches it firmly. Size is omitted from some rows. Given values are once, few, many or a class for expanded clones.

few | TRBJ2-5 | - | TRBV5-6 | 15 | CASSLESGWRETQYF | TGTGCCAGCAGCTTGGAATCAGGGTGGAGAGAGACCCAGTACTTC
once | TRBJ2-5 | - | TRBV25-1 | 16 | CASRPKETGPGETQYF | TGTGCCAGCCGGCCAAAAGAAACTGGGCCCGGGGAGACCCAGTACTTC
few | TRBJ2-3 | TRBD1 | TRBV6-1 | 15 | CASSWTGQDTDTQYF | TGTGCCAGCAGTTGGACAGGGCAGGACACAGATACGCAGTATTTT
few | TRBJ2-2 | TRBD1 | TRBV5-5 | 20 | CASSLPQTHPGQTNTGELFF | TGTGCCAGCAGCTTACCCCAAACCCACCCGGGACAGACGAACACCGGGGAGCTGTTTTTT
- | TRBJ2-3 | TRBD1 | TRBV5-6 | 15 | CASSIGTGAVDTQYF | TGTGCCAGCAGCATCGGGACAGGGGCAGTAGATACGCAGTATTTT
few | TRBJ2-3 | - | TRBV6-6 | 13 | CASSWTGTDTQYF | TGTGCCAGCAGTTGGACTGGAACAGATACGCAGTATTTT
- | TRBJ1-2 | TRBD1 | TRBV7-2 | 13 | CASSPGQVYGYTF | TGTGCCAGCAGCCCGGGACAGGTCTATGGCTACACCTTC
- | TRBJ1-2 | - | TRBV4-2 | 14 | CASSPGTENAGYTF | TGTGCCAGCAGCCCCGGGACGGAAAACGCTGGCTACACCTTC
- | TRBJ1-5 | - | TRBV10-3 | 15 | CAIRESAGIGQPQHF | TGTGCCATCAGAGAGTCAGCGGGGATAGGACAGCCCCAGCATTTT
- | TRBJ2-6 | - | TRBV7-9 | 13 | CASSSRGANVLTF | TGTGCCAGCAGCTCCCGGGGGGCCAACGTCCTGACTTTC
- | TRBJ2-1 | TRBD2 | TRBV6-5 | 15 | CASNDLAGGPNEQFF | TGTGCCAGCAATGACCTAGCGGGAGGGCCGAATGAGCAGTTCTTC
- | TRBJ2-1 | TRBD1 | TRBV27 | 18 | CASSGTGGTSPLSNEQFF | TGTGCCAGCAGTGGGACAGGGGGGACGAGTCCCCTTTCCAATGAGCAGTTCTTC
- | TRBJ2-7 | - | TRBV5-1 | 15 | CASSLGAGPGYEQYF | TGCGCCAGCAGCTTGGGAGCGGGTCCAGGGTACGAGCAGTACTTC
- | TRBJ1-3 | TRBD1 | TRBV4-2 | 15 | CASSPETGAPNTIYF | TGTGCCAGCAGCCCAGAGACAGGGGCGCCAAACACCATATATTTT
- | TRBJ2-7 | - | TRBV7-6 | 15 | CASSLDGGVRDEQYF | TGTGCCAGCAGCTTAGACGGCGGGGTGAGGGACGAGCAGTACTTC
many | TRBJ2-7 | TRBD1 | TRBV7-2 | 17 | CASSTRWTGAGVYEQYF | TGTGCCAGCAGCACCCGGTGGACAGGGGCAGGAGTCTACGAGCAGTACTTC
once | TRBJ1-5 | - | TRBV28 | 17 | CASSLGQGLGGNQPQHF | TGTGCCAGCAGTTTGGGGCAGGGGTTGGGAGGCAATCAGCCCCAGCATTTT
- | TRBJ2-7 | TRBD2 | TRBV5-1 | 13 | CASSTLGGKEQYF | TGCGCCAGCAGCACCCTGGGGGGGAAGGAGCAGTACTTC
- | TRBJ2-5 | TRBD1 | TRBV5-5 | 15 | CASSLRDRGQETQYF | TGTGCCAGCAGCCTGCGGGACAGGGGGCAAGAGACCCAGTACTTC
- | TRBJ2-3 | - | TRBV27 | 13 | CASSLIFQDTQYF | TGTGCCAGCAGTTTAATTTTTCAAGATACGCAGTATTTT
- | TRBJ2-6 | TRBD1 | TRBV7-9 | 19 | CASSSRDRRVYAGANVLTF | TGTGCCAGCAGCAGCCGGGACAGAAGAGTGTATGCTGGGGCCAACGTCCTGACTTTC
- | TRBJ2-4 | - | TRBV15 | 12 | CATAGDQNIQYF | TGTGCCACCGCCGGGGACCAAAACATTCAGTACTTC
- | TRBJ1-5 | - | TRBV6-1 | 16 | CASSEDVAGAYQPQHF | TGTGCCAGCAGTGAAGACGTAGCCGGGGCCTATCAGCCCCAGCATTTT
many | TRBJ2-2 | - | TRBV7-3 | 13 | CASSLLSLGELFF | TGTGCCAGCAGCTTATTGTCTCTTGGGGAGCTGTTTTTT
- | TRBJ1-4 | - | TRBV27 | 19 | CASSFWAAGGTATNEKLFF | TGTGCCAGCAGTTTCTGGGCAGCGGGGGGTACTGCAACTAATGAAAAACTGTTTTTT